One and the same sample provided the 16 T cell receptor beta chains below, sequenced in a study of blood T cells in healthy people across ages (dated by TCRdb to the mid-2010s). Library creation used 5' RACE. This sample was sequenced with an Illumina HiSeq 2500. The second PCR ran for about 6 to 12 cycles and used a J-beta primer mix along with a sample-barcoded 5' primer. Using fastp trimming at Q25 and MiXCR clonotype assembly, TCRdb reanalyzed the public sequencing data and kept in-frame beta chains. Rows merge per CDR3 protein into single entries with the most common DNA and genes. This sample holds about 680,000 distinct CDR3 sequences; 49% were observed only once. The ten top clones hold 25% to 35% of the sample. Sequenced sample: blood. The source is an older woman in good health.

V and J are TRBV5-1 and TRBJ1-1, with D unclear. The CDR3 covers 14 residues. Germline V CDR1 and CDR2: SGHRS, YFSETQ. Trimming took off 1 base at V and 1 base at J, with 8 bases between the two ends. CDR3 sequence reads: CASSLLVGNTEAFF. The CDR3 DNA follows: TGCGCCAGCAGCTTGTTGGTAGGGAACACTGAAGCTTTCTTT.

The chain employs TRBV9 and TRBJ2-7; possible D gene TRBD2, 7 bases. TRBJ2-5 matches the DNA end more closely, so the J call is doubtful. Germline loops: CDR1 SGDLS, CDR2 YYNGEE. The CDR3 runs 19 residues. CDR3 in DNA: TGTGCCAGCAGCGTAGCTACGGGATCGTTGGGGGGGGCAGGAGAGACCCAGTACTTC. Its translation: CASSVATGSLGGAGETQYF.

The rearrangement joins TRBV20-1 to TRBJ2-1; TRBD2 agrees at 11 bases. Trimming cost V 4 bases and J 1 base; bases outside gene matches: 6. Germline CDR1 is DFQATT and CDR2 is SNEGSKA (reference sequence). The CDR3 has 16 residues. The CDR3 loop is CSATQLAGGSYNEQFF. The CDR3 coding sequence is TGCAGTGCTACCCAATTAGCGGGAGGGTCCTACAATGAGCAGTTCTTC.

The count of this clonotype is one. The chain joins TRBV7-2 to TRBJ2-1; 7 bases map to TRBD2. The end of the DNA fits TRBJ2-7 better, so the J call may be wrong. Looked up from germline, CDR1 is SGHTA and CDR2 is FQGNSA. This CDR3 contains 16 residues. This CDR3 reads CASSLVAGVNYNEQYF. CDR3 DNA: TGTGCCAGCAGCTTAGTGGCGGGAGTCAATTACAATGAGCAGTACTTC.

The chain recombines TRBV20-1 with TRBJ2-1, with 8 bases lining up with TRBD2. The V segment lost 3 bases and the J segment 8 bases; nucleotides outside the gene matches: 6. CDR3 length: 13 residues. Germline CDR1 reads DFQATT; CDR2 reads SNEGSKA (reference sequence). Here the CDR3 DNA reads TGCAGTGCTAGGACTAGCGAGAGACATGAGCAGTTCTTC. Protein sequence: CSARTSERHEQFF.

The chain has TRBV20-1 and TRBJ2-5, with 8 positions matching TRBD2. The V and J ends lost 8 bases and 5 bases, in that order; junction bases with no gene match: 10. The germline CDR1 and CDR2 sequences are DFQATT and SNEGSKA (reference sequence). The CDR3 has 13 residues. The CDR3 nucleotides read TGCAGTAAACGAGGACTAGCTCAGGAGACCCAGTACTTC. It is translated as CSKRGLAQETQYF.

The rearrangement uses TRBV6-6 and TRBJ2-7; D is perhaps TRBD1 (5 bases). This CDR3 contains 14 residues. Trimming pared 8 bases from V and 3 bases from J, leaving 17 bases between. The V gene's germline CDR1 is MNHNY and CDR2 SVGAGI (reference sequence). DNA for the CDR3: TGTGCCAGCGTGACAGTAGGACCCCTCTACGAGCAGTACTTC. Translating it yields CASVTVGPLYEQYF.

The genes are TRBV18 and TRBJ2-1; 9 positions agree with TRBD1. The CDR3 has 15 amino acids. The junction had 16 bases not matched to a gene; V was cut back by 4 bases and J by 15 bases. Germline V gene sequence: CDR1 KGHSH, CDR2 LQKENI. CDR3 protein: CASSLDRGPASASFF. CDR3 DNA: TGTGCCAGCTCACTGGACAGGGGCCCAGCCTCAGCCTCGTTCTTC.

The CDR3 nucleotides are TGCGCCAGCAGCCAAGCCCACACCAATGAAAAACTGTTTTTT. Protein product: CASSQAHTNEKLFF. The chain is built from TRBV4-3 and TRBJ1-4, with D unclear. V dropped 1 base and J dropped 5 bases, with 8 bases sitting between them. The CDR3 has 14 residues. Germline V gives CDR1 LGHNA, CDR2 YSLEER.

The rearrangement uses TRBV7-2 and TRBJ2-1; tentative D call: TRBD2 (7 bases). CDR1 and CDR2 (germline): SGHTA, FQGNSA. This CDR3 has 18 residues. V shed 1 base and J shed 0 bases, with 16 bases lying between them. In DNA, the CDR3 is TGTGCCAGCAGCTTAGAAGGGCGGGGGCGCAGCTCCTACAATGAGCAGTTCTTC. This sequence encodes CASSLEGRGRSSYNEQFF.

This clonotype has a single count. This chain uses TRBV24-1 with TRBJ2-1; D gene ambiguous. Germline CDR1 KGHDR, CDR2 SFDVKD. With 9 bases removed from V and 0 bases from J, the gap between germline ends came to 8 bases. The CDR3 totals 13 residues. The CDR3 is CATGKSSYNEQFF. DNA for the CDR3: TGTGCCACCGGGAAGAGCTCCTACAATGAGCAGTTCTTC.

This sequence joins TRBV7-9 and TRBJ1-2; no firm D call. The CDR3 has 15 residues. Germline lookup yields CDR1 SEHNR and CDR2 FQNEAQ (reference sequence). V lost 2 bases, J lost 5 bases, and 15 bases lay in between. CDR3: CASSLKGTGIYGYTF. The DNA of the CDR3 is TGTGCCAGCAGCTTAAAAGGAACGGGGATTTATGGCTACACCTTC.

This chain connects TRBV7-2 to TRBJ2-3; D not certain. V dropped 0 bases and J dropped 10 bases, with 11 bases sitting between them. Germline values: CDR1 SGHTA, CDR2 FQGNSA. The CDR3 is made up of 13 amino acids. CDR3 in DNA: TGTGCCAGCAGCTTAGCGAGGCAATGGGCGCAGTATTTT. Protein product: CASSLARQWAQYF.

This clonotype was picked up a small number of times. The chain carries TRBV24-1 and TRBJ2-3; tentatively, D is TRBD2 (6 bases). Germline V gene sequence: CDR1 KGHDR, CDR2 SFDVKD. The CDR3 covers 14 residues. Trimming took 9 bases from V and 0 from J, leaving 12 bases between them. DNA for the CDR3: TGTGCCACCGGGCCGGGACTCAGCACAGATACGCAGTATTTT. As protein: CATGPGLSTDTQYF.

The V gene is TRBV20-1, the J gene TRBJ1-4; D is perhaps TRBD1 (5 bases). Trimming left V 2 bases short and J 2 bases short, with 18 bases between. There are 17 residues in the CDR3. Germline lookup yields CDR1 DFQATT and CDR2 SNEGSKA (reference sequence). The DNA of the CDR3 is TGCAGTGCTAGATATCGTGACAGTGGGTACACTAATGAAAAACTGTTTTTT. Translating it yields CSARYRDSGYTNEKLFF.

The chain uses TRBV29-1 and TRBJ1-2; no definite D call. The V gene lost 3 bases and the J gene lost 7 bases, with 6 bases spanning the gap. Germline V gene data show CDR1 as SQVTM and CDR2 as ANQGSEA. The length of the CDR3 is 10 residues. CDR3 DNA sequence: TGCAGCGTTGACAGGTCTGGCTACACCTTC. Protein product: CSVDRSGYTF.